This T cell receptor (beta chain) was identified during a study of human T cells and chemical hapten exposure. Whole-study results and caveats: It was expanded TCRs that formed significantly more large CDR3 similarity clusters than controls did.

A single record per CDR3 protein comes from TCRdb applying MiXCR to the RACE reads. The table shows 150,000 to 200,000 distinct CDR3 sequences, with 13% to 15% occurring only once. Time point of the sample: patch test 1, 2 weeks after DPC sensitization. The treatment here: therapeutic diphenylcyclopropenone sensitization with weekly scalp DPC. The CDR3 consists of 17 residues. Germline loops: CDR1 SGHNT, CDR2 YYREEE (reference sequence). The V gene lost 0 bases and the J gene lost 0 bases, with 13 bases spanning the gap. The table lists this clonotype with a few counts. Its target is unknown. Here the sequenced sample was whole blood, taken in connection with sensitization to the hapten diphenylcyclopropenone (DPC). This sequence originates from a woman younger than 45 with alopecia areata. Some clones in this sample may be carry-over from other donors' samples. The chain joins TRBV5-4 to TRBJ2-1; D may be TRBD2 (5 bases). CDR3 residues: CASSLARGAVSYNEQFF. For the CDR3, the DNA is TGTGCCAGCAGCTTGGCCCGGGGAGCGGTCTCCTACAATGAGCAGTTCTTC.